The entry below gives a single T cell receptor beta chain sequence along with its context. The data derive from a study of blood T cell repertoires in COVID-19. Study in general: Samples representing acute and convalescent COVID-19 were sourced from the United States, Italy and Spain.

The data were produced by immunoSEQ multiplex PCR, yet TCRdb's version contains in-frame clones alone and is incomplete. The table has about 150,000 clones, around 86% seen once. V trimming: 4 bases; J trimming: 6 bases; junction bases outside the gene matches: 5. The germline CDR1 and CDR2 sequences are MNHEY and SVGAGI. The CDR3 runs to 16 residues. The clonotype was recovered from a man aged 65 to 79 with acute or convalescent COVID-19. The V gene is TRBV6-5, the J gene TRBJ2-1; 14 bases agree with TRBD2. Specimen: peripheral blood. The CDR3 here is CASSSPGTSGGNEQFF. The CDR3, as DNA: TGTGCCAGCAGTTCTCCTGGGACTAGCGGGGGCAATGAGCAGTTCTTC.